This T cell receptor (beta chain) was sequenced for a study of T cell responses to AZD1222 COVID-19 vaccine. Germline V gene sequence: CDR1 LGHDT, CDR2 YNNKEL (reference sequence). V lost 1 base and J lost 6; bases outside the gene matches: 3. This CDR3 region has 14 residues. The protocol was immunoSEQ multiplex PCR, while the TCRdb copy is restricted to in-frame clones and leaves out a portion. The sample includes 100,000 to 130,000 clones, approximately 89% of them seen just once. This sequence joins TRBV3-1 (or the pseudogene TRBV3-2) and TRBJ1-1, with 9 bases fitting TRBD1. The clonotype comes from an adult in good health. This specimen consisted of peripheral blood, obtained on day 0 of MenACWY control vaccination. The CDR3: CASSQGTGVPEAFF. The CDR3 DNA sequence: TGTGCCAGCAGCCAAGGGACAGGGGTCCCTGAAGCTTTCTTT.